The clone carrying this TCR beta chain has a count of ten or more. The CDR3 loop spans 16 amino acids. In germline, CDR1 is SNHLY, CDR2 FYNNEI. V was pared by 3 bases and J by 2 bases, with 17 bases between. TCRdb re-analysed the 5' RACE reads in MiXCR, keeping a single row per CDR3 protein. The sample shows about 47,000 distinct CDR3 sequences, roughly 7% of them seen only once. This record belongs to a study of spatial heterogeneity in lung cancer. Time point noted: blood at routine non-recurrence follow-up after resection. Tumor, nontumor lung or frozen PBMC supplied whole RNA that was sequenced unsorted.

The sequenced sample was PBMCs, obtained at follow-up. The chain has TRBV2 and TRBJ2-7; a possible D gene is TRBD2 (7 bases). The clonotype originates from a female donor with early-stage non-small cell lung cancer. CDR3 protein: CASSDPPGGLTYEQYF. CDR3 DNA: TGTGCCAGCAGTGACCCCCCGGGGGGCCTTACCTACGAGCAGTACTTC.